The clone carrying this T cell receptor beta chain was detected a few times. What it recognizes is unknown. TCRdb independently ran MiXCR on the RT-PCR reads; one entry per CDR3 protein. The table lists roughly 630,000 distinct CDR3 sequences, around 15% of them singletons. The sample is drawn from a study of response to subunit inactivated influenza vaccine. Study results and caveats: After each seasonal influenza vaccination, few new T cells are recruited, the authors suggested.

Germline V gives CDR1 MDHEN, CDR2 SYDVKM. V dropped 2 bases and J dropped 0 bases, with 15 bases sitting between them. The CDR3 sequence is 17 residues long. The rearrangement joins TRBV28 to TRBJ2-3, with D perhaps TRBD2 (6 bases). The TCR comes from a man aged 50-59 years who received an inactivated influenza vaccine. The material sequenced was PBMCs from blood, taken 14 to 15 days before vaccination. This CDR3 is CASSLVSAGPSTDTQYF. In DNA form, the CDR3 reads TGTGCCAGCAGTTTAGTGTCAGCGGGCCCTAGCACAGATACGCAGTATTTT.